This T cell receptor (beta chain) was found in a study of OX40 agonist ivuxolimab in advanced cancers. Here immunoSEQ multiplex PCR was the method, and the copy in TCRdb shows in-frame clones only, minus some. Here the sample spans tens of thousands of clones, approximately 86% being singletons. V gave up 7 bases and J gave up 7 bases, with 19 bases separating them. Germline assignment: CDR1 MNHNS and CDR2 SASEGT. The CDR3 consists of 15 residues. This clone was seen only once. This chain joins TRBV6-1 and TRBJ2-2, with D possibly being TRBD2 (6 bases). The source was CD4+ or CD8+ T cells sorted from blood, collected in a trial of the OX40 agonist ivuxolimab. The clonotype comes from an adult with an advanced solid tumor such as melanoma, head and neck, liver or kidney cancer. CDR3 region: CASKVGPGEVGELFF. The CDR3 DNA reads as TGTGCCAGCAAGGTCGGTCCGGGAGAGGTCGGGGAGCTGTTTTTT.